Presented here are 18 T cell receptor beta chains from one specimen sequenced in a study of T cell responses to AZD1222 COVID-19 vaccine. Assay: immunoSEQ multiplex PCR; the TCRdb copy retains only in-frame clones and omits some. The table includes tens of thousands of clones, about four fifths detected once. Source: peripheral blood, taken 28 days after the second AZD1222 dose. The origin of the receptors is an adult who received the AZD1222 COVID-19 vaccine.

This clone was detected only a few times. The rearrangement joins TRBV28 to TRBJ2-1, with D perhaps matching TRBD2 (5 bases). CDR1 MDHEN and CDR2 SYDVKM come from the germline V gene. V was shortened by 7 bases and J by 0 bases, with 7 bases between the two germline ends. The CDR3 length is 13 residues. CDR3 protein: CASKAVSYNEQFF. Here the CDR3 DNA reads TGTGCCAGCAAAGCGGTCTCCTACAATGAGCAGTTCTTC.

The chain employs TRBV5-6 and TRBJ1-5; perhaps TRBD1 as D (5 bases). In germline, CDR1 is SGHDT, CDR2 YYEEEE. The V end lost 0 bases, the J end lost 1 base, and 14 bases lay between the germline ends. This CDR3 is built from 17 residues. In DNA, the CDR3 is TGTGCCAGCAGCTTGGGTAGCACAGGACTAAGCAATCAGCCCCAGCATTTT. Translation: CASSLGSTGLSNQPQHF.

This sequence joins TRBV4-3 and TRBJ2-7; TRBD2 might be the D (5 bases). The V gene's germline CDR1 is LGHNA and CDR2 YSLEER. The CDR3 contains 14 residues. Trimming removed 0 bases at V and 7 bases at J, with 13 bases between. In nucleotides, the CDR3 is TGCGCCAGCAGCCAAGATCTAGGGAGAGAGGAGCAGTACTTC. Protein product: CASSQDLGREEQYF.

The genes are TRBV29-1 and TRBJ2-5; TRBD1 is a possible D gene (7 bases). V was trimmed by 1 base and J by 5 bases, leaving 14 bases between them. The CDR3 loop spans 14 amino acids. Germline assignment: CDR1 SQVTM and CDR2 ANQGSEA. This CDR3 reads CSVEGGGGMETQYF. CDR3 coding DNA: TGCAGCGTTGAAGGAGGAGGGGGCATGGAGACCCAGTACTTC.

The CDR3 region has the DNA TGTGCCAGCAGTGGCGGGGAGAGGACTGAAGCTTTCTTT. Translating gives CASSGGERTEAFF. This sequence joins TRBV28 and TRBJ1-1, with D uncertain. Per germline, CDR1 MDHEN and CDR2 SYDVKM. The CDR3 covers 13 residues. Between the trimmed V and J ends, which lost 5 bases and 5 bases, there was a span of 12 bases.

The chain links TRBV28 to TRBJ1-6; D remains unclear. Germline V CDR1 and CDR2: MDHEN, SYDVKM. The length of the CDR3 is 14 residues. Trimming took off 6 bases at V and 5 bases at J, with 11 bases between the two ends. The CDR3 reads CASRLTVDNSPLHF. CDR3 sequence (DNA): TGTGCCAGCAGGTTAACAGTGGATAATTCACCCCTCCACTTT.

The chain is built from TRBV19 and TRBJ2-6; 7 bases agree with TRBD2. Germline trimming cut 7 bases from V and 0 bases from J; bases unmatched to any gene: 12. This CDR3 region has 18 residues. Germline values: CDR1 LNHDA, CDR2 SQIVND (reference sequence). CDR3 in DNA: TGTGCCAGTACCCCGGGAGGTCTAGGGACCTCTGGGGCCAACGTCCTGACTTTC. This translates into CASTPGGLGTSGANVLTF.

Here the CDR3 DNA reads TGTGCCAGCAGTTACCTAAGTAGCGGCGGAACCTACGAGCAGTACTTC. Protein product: CASSYLSSGGTYEQYF. The gene calls are TRBV6-6 and TRBJ2-7; perhaps TRBD2 as D (6 bases). The V and J ends lost 2 bases and 2 bases respectively, with 16 bases between them. This CDR3 has 16 amino acids. The V gene's germline CDR1 is MNHNY and CDR2 SVGAGI (reference sequence).

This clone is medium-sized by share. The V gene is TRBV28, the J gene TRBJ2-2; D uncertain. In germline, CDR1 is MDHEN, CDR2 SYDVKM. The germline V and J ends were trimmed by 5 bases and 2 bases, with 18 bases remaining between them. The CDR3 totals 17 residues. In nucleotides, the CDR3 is TGTGCCAGCAGTCCCCCGCGTCCTCTTCCCAACACCGGGGAGCTGTTTTTT. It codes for CASSPPRPLPNTGELFF.

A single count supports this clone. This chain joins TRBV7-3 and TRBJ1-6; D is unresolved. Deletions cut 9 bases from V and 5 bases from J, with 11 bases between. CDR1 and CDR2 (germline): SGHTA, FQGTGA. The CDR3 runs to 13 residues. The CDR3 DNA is TGTGCCAGTCGGGCTGGGGATAATTCACCCCTCCACTTT. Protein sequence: CASRAGDNSPLHF.

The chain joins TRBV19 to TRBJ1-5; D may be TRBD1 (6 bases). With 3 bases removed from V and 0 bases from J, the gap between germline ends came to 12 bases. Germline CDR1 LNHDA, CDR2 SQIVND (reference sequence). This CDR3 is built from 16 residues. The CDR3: CASSIGGLGSNQPQHF. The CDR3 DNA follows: TGTGCCAGTAGTATCGGGGGCTTAGGTAGCAATCAGCCCCAGCATTTT.

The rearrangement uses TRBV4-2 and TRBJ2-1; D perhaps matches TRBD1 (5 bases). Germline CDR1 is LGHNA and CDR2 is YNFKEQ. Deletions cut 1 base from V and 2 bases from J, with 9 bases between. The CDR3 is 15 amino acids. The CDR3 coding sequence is TGTGCCAGCAGCCAAGGGGGCCCCCCCTACAATGAGCAGTTCTTC. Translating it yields CASSQGGPPYNEQFF.

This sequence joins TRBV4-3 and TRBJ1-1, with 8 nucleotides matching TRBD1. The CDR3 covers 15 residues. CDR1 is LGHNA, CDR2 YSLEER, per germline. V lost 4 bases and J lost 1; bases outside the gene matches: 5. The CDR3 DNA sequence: TGCGCCAGCAGCCCATGGACAGGGACGAACACTGAAGCTTTCTTT. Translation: CASSPWTGTNTEAFF.

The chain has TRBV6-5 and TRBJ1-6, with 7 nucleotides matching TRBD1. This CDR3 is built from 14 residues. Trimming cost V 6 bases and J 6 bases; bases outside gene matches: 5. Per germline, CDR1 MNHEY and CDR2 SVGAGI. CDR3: CASRPGQLNSPLHF. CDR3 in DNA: TGTGCCAGCAGGCCGGGACAGCTTAATTCACCCCTCCACTTT.

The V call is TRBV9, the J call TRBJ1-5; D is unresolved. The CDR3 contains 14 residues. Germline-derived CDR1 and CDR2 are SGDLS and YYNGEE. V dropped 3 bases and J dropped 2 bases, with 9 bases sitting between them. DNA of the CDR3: TGTGCCAGCAGCGCCACAGAGGGCAATCAGCCCCAGCATTTT. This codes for CASSATEGNQPQHF.

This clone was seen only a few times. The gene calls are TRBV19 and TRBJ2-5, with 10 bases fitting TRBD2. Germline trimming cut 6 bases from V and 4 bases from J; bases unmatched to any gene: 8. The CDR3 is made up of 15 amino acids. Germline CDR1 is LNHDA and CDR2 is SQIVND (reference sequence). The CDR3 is CASSKGLALGETQYF. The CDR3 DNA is TGTGCCAGTAGCAAGGGACTAGCGCTGGGAGAGACCCAGTACTTC.

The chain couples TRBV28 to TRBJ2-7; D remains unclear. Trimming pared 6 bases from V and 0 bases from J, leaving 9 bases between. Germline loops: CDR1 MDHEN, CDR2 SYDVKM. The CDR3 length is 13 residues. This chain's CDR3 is CASSLDGSYEQYF. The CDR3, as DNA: TGTGCCAGCAGCCTGGATGGCTCCTACGAGCAGTACTTC.

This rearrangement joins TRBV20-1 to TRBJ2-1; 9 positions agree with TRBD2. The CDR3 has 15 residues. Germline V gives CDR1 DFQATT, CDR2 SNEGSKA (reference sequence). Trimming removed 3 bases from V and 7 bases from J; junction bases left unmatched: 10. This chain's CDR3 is CSASWGLAFRNEQFF. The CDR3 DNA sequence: TGCAGTGCTAGTTGGGGACTAGCTTTTAGGAATGAGCAGTTCTTC.